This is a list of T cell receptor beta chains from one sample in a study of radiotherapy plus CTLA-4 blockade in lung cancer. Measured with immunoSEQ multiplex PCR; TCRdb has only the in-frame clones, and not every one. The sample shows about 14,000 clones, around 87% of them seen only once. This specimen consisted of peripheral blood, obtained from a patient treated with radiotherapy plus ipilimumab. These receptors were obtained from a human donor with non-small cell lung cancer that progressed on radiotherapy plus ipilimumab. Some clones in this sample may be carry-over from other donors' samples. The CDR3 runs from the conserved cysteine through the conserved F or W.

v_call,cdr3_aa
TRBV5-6,CASSLVGTGVLNEQFF
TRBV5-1,CASSLARTGELFF
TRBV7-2,CASSLTGMTPYNSPLHF
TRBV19,CASSIGTSGGARDTQYF
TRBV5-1,CASSLEVRASGGPWYQETQYF
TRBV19,CASSTGEWETQYF
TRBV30,CAWAGRIWSYGYTF
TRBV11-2,CASSSDRVTEAFF
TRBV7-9,CASSLAAGQGRVNEQFF
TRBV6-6,CASWGGQSTF
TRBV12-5,CASGLTGTGRTEAFF
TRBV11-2,CASSPVPGQGAPSNEQFF
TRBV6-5,CASSYSLLAGTREQYF
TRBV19,CASSIPPYRVENEQFF
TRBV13,CASTGGLREEVYNEQFF
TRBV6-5,CASSATPNYGYTF
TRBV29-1,CSVGGQGVGNYGYTF
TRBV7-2,CASSARRTGANVLTF
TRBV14,CASSQPQKYF
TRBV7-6,CASSLAGGNTGELFF
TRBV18,CASSPWAGGMNTEAFF
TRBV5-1,CASRGDSSWAYEQYF
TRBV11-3,CASSSMGGEQFF
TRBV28,CASSPPGQGPYEQYF
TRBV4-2,CASSPLTGASTDTQYF
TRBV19,CATSGSDQETQYF
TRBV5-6,CASSLGGTGGGGQPQHF
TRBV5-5,CASSLLQGNEQFF
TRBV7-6,CASSLGDRGLTAYEQYF